These 20 T cell receptor beta chains were all obtained from the same sample, sequenced in a study of T cells in Graves' hyperthyroidism and ophthalmopathy. Amplification targeted TCR beta CDR3 regions from RNA transcripts. The TCR CDR3 first-round RT-PCR relied on the HTBI primer set. A single record per CDR3 protein comes from TCRdb applying MiXCR to the multiplex PCR reads. This sample has 280,000 or so distinct CDR3 sequences, with 20% to 25% found just once. Sequencing was performed on blood. The receptors stem from a man between 40 and 49 years old with Graves' hyperthyroidism that later progressed to Graves' ophthalmopathy.

This clonotype occurred many times. The V call is TRBV7-3, the J call TRBJ1-2; TRBD1 matches at 7 bases. The CDR3 is 15 amino acids. Germline lookup yields CDR1 SGHTA and CDR2 FQGTGA. V was pared by 5 bases and J by 2 bases, with 8 bases of the junction left unmatched. CDR3 residues: CASSPSGQRNYGYTF. The CDR3 DNA sequence: TGTGCCAGCAGCCCCTCGGGACAGAGAAACTATGGCTACACCTTC.

Ten or more counts support this clonotype. V gene TRBV5-1 combines with J gene TRBJ2-2, with D unclear. Germline V gene sequence: CDR1 SGHRS, CDR2 YFSETQ. Between the trimmed V and J ends, which lost 0 bases and 8 bases, there was a span of 11 bases. The CDR3 extends over 14 amino acids. The CDR3 here is CASSLDLELGELFF. As DNA, the CDR3 is TGCGCCAGCAGCTTGGACTTGGAGCTTGGGGAGCTGTTTTTT.

The sample holds many counts of this clonotype. The V gene is TRBV15, the J gene TRBJ2-4; D remains ambiguous. The CDR3 extends over 12 amino acids. The ends were cut back, 1 base at V and 12 bases at J, with 10 bases in the middle. The V gene's germline CDR1 is LNHNV and CDR2 YYDKDF (reference sequence). The CDR3 reads CATSRGPSHQYF. The CDR3 nucleotides read TGTGCCACCAGCAGAGGTCCTTCGCATCAGTACTTC.

This clonotype came up many times. The chain uses TRBV12-3 or TRBV12-4 and TRBJ1-5; D is undetermined. The length of the CDR3 is 12 residues. Trimming pared 5 bases from V and 6 bases from J, leaving 8 bases between. The chain's CDR3 is CASSVSSQPQHF. DNA of the CDR3: TGTGCCAGCAGTGTTAGTAGTCAGCCCCAGCATTTT.

This clonotype was counted ten times or more. The CDR3 here is CAISESRDFYTF. In DNA, the CDR3 is TGTGCCATCAGTGAGTCTCGAGATTTCTACACCTTC. The rearrangement joins TRBV10-3 to TRBJ1-2; D is undetermined. V lost 0 bases, J lost 10 bases, and 9 bases lay in between. The CDR3 loop spans 12 amino acids. CDR1 and CDR2 from the germline V gene are ENHRY and SYGVKD.

The chain is built from TRBV7-8 and TRBJ2-5; D gene uncertain. With 1 base removed from V and 5 bases from J, the gap between germline ends came to 8 bases. The CDR3 consists of 13 residues. CDR1 is SGHVS and CDR2 is FQNEAQ in the germline V gene. The CDR3: CASSLVPGETQYF. The CDR3 DNA sequence: TGTGCCAGCAGCTTAGTGCCCGGGGAGACCCAGTACTTC.

This clonotype was picked up a small number of times. The chain recombines TRBV20-1 with TRBJ2-5, with 9 bases identical to TRBD2. J lost 2 bases, V lost 2 bases, and 6 bases had no gene match. The CDR3 loop spans 15 amino acids. The V gene's germline CDR1 is DFQATT and CDR2 SNEGSKA (reference sequence). CDR3 in amino acids: CSARRASGVQETQYF. The CDR3 DNA reads TGCAGTGCTAGACGAGCTAGCGGGGTTCAAGAGACCCAGTACTTC.

This clonotype was detected ten times or more. This chain uses TRBV30 with TRBJ1-5, with D perhaps matching TRBD1 (5 bases). Between the trimmed V and J ends, which lost 5 bases and 2 bases, there was a span of 16 bases. CDR3 size: 15 residues. Germline values: CDR1 GTSNPN, CDR2 SVGIG (reference sequence). The CDR3 loop is CAWGSGGSGNQPQHF. The CDR3 DNA reads as TGTGCCTGGGGAAGCGGGGGATCGGGCAATCAGCCCCAGCATTTT. Full variable domain (missing parts from reference TRBV30 and TRBJ1-5): SQTIHQWPATLVQPVGSPLSLECTVEGTSNPNLYWYRQAAGRGLQLLFYSVGIGQISSEVPQNLSASRPQDRQFILSSKKLLLSDSGFYLCAWGSGGSGNQPQHFGDGTRLSIL.

This clonotype showed up many times. V and J are TRBV10-3 and TRBJ2-5, with D hard to call. The ends were cut back, 6 bases at V and 2 bases at J, with 10 bases in the middle. The V gene's germline CDR1 is ENHRY and CDR2 SYGVKD. The length of the CDR3 is 13 residues. The CDR3 coding sequence is TGTGCCATCAGCCGTGGGATACAAGAGACCCAGTACTTC. This encodes CAISRGIQETQYF.

The chain couples TRBV7-9 to TRBJ1-6; D is perhaps TRBD1 (5 bases). The germline V gene has CDR1 SEHNR and CDR2 FQNEAQ (reference sequence). V was clipped by 5 bases and J by 5 bases, with 10 bases between them. CDR3 length: 14 amino acids. CDR3 bases: TGTGCCAGCAGCACGGGACCGAATAATTCACCCCTCCACTTT. Amino acids: CASSTGPNNSPLHF.

V is TRBV7-2 and J is TRBJ1-1, with 9 nucleotides matching TRBD1. With 5 bases clipped from V and 5 bases from J, the junction kept 9 bases outside the gene matches. CDR3 length: 15 residues. Germline CDR1 SGHTA, CDR2 FQGNSA. The CDR3 DNA reads as TGTGCCAGCAGCCATAAGCGGACAGGGGTGACTGAAGCTTTCTTT. It encodes CASSHKRTGVTEAFF.

This clonotype came up many times. The chain is built from TRBV2 and TRBJ2-2, with a tentative D call TRBD2 (5 bases). Germline V gene data show CDR1 as SNHLY and CDR2 as FYNNEI. The CDR3 is 16 residues long. The V end was cut by 5 bases, the J end by 4 bases, with 17 bases between. CDR3 residues: CASSLAGGGPTGELFF. Written as DNA, the CDR3 is TGTGCCAGCAGTCTGGCTGGAGGCGGTCCCACCGGGGAGCTGTTTTTT.

This chain joins TRBV5-5 and TRBJ1-2; possibly TRBD1 for D (5 bases). Trimming took 3 bases from V and 3 from J, leaving 18 bases between them. This CDR3 is 16 amino acids long. Germline CDR1 reads SGHKS; CDR2 reads YYEKEE (reference sequence). This CDR3 is CASSSAEGRGHYGYTF. CDR3 DNA sequence: TGTGCCAGCAGCTCGGCAGAGGGTCGGGGACACTATGGCTACACCTTC.

The CDR3 bases are TGTGCCAGCAGCTTAGAAGGGGGCAGGCAGAGCTATGGCTACACCTTC. It translates to CASSLEGGRQSYGYTF. The J gene is TRBJ1-2, the V gene TRBV11-2; TRBD1 aligns across 7 bases. V dropped 0 bases and J dropped 4; count of bases not matched to a gene: 8. CDR1 is SGHAT, CDR2 FQNNGV, per germline. The CDR3 contains 16 residues. The variable domain in full, completed from reference TRBV11-2 and TRBJ1-2, reads EAGVAQSPRYKIIEKRQSVAFWCNPISGHATLYWYQQILGQGPKLLIQFQNNGVVDDSQLPKDRFSAERLKGVDSTLKIQPAKLEDSAVYLCASSLEGGRQSYGYTFGSGTRLTVV.

There are many counts of this clonotype. The chain recombines TRBV30 with TRBJ1-1; unclear D gene. This CDR3 is 16 amino acids long. Trimming removed 0 bases from V and 1 base from J, with 15 bases in between. Germline CDR1 GTSNPN, CDR2 SVGIG (reference sequence). CDR3 loop: CAWSVHGRFANTEAFF. The DNA for the CDR3 is TGTGCCTGGAGTGTACATGGGAGGTTTGCGAACACTGAAGCTTTCTTT. Variable domain in full (rest from reference TRBV30 and TRBJ1-1): SQTIHQWPATLVQPVGSPLSLECTVEGTSNPNLYWYRQAAGRGLQLLFYSVGIGQISSEVPQNLSASRPQDRQFILSSKKLLLSDSGFYLCAWSVHGRFANTEAFFGQGTRLTVV.

This clonotype was picked up many times. V is TRBV6-5 and J is TRBJ1-2, with D possibly TRBD1 on 5 matching bases. V lost 6 bases, J lost 7 bases, and 15 bases lay in between. This CDR3 is 13 amino acids long. Germline CDR1 reads MNHEY; CDR2 reads SVGAGI. CDR3 in amino acids: CASSPDSMRGYTF. In nucleotides, the CDR3 is TGTGCCAGCAGCCCCGACAGTATGCGTGGCTACACCTTC.

The chain carries TRBV6-1 and TRBJ2-7; 10 nucleotides agree with TRBD1. The CDR3 is 14 residues long. V shed 10 bases, J shed 7 bases, and the junction held 13 bases outside the gene matches. Per the germline V gene, CDR1 is MNHNS and CDR2 is SASEGT. The CDR3 DNA sequence: TGTGCCATCTCTCCGGGACAGGGGAGGGGAGAGCAGTACTTC. The encoded protein is CAISPGQGRGEQYF.

This clonotype was observed at least ten times. CDR3 coding DNA: TGTGCCAGCAGTTACGAGGGGAACCCCTACGAGCAGTACTTC. Its protein product is CASSYEGNPYEQYF. V is TRBV6-5 and J is TRBJ2-7; D tentatively fits TRBD1 or TRBD2 (5 bases each). This CDR3 is 14 amino acids long. CDR1 MNHEY and CDR2 SVGAGI come from the germline V gene. V gave up 2 bases and J gave up 2 bases, with 10 bases separating them.

This clonotype was picked up many times. CDR3 sequence reads: CAITPNRDSGNTIYF. CDR3 coding DNA: TGTGCCATCACCCCGAACCGGGACAGTGGAAACACCATATATTTT. This chain uses TRBV10-3 with TRBJ1-3, with 7 bases that match TRBD1. Germline CDR1 reads ENHRY; CDR2 reads SYGVKD. This CDR3 is built from 15 residues. After removal of 7 bases from V and 3 bases from J, the junction contained 9 bases not matched to a gene.

This clonotype was counted at least ten times. The chain has TRBV2 and TRBJ1-1; D possibly corresponds to TRBD1 (5 bases). Germline-derived CDR1 and CDR2 are SNHLY and FYNNEI. V was trimmed by 6 bases and J by 1 base, leaving 15 bases between them. This CDR3 contains 15 residues. The CDR3 DNA reads as TGTGCCAGCAGGGATGGGACTTTCGAGAACACTGAAGCTTTCTTT. Translation: CASRDGTFENTEAFF.